Listed below are T cell receptor beta chains from one sample, sequenced in a study of shared clonotypes between healthy human individuals. Assay: immunoSEQ multiplex PCR; the TCRdb copy retains only in-frame clones and omits some. The table records some 2 million clones, approximately 94% of them present only once. The specimen sequenced was naive CD8+ T cells sorted from blood. The receptors here all came from a man younger than 35 in good health. CDR3s include the opening cysteine and the closing phenylalanine or tryptophan. A D gene is named only where the DNA matches it firmly. Size is stated for part of the rows, as once, few or many counts, or as a class when the clone is expanded.

J gene: TRBJ2-2
D gene: NA
V gene: TRBV21-1
clone size: NA
CDR3 DNA: TGTGCCAGCAGCAATCCGGGGCTGACGGGCACCGGGGAGCTGTTTTTT
CDR3 protein: CASSNPGLTGTGELFF

J gene: TRBJ2-7
D gene: NA
V gene: TRBV27
clone size: once
CDR3 DNA: TGTGCCAGCAGTCCCCGGACGGACTCCTACGAGCAGTACTTC
CDR3 protein: CASSPRTDSYEQYF

J gene: TRBJ2-7
D gene: TRBD1
V gene: TRBV18
clone size: NA
CDR3 DNA: TGTGCCAGCTCGCCGGGACAGATCCTCGAGCAGTACTTC
CDR3 protein: CASSPGQILEQYF

J gene: TRBJ1-2
D gene: NA
V gene: TRBV28
clone size: NA
CDR3 DNA: TGTGCCAGCAGTTTATCCACCGGGGGGGGCTACACCTTC
CDR3 protein: CASSLSTGGGYTF

J gene: TRBJ2-1
D gene: TRBD1
V gene: TRBV28
clone size: NA
CDR3 DNA: TGTGCCAGCAGTTACGGACAGGGCTATGAGCAGTTCTTC
CDR3 protein: CASSYGQGYEQFF

J gene: TRBJ2-6
D gene: NA
V gene: TRBV11-2
clone size: once
CDR3 DNA: TGTGCCAGCAGCTTAGATCCCGAACTTTTTGGGGCCAACGTCCTGACTTTC
CDR3 protein: CASSLDPELFGANVLTF

J gene: TRBJ2-7
D gene: TRBD2
V gene: TRBV9
clone size: NA
CDR3 DNA: TGTGCCAGCAGCCCCCGGTCGAGCGGGGGATCCTACGAGCAGTACTTC
CDR3 protein: CASSPRSSGGSYEQYF

J gene: TRBJ1-2
D gene: NA
V gene: TRBV4-3
clone size: once
CDR3 DNA: TGCGCCAGCAGCCAAGATTCGGTAGGGACGATCTCCTTC
CDR3 protein: CASSQDSVGTISF

J gene: TRBJ2-6
D gene: NA
V gene: TRBV10-1
clone size: NA
CDR3 DNA: TGCGCCAGCAGTGAATTTGGGGCCAACGTCCTGACTTTC
CDR3 protein: CASSEFGANVLTF

J gene: TRBJ1-1
D gene: NA
V gene: TRBV5-5
clone size: NA
CDR3 DNA: TGTGCCAGCAGTTTCGACCGGAACACTGAAGCTTTCTTT
CDR3 protein: CASSFDRNTEAFF

J gene: TRBJ2-5
D gene: TRBD1
V gene: TRBV5-1
clone size: NA
CDR3 DNA: TGCGCCAGCAGCGGCGGACAGGGAAGAGAGACCCAGTACTTC
CDR3 protein: CASSGGQGRETQYF

J gene: TRBJ1-1
D gene: TRBD1
V gene: TRBV7-9
clone size: few
CDR3 DNA: TGTGCCAGCAGCCCACAACAGGGGGGGAGCACTGAAGCTTTCTTT
CDR3 protein: CASSPQQGGSTEAFF

J gene: TRBJ2-2
D gene: TRBD1
V gene: TRBV4-1
clone size: NA
CDR3 DNA: TGCGCCAGCAGCCCCTTCCCAGGGGGCCGGAGCGGGGAGCTGTTTTTT
CDR3 protein: CASSPFPGGRSGELFF

J gene: TRBJ2-3
D gene: TRBD2
V gene: TRBV9
clone size: NA
CDR3 DNA: TGTGCCAGCAGCGAGCCCTTGGAGGGAGGGCCGGAAGATACGCAGTATTTT
CDR3 protein: CASSEPLEGGPEDTQYF

J gene: TRBJ2-1
D gene: NA
V gene: TRBV27
clone size: NA
CDR3 DNA: TGTGCCAGCAGTTTACTGGGGATCCACAATGAGCAGTTCTTC
CDR3 protein: CASSLLGIHNEQFF

J gene: TRBJ2-7
D gene: NA
V gene: TRBV4-1
clone size: once
CDR3 DNA: TGCGCCAGCAGCCCGTCTTCTAACACGGGGTCCTACGAGCAGTACTTC
CDR3 protein: CASSPSSNTGSYEQYF

J gene: TRBJ1-5
D gene: NA
V gene: TRBV28
clone size: NA
CDR3 DNA: TGTGCCAGCAGTTTGGGGGAGAACAATCAGCCCCAGCATTTT
CDR3 protein: CASSLGENNQPQHF

J gene: TRBJ2-7
D gene: NA
V gene: TRBV19
clone size: NA
CDR3 DNA: TGTGCCAGTAGTTCCGGAGGCGAGCAGTACTTC
CDR3 protein: CASSSGGEQYF

J gene: TRBJ1-1
D gene: NA
V gene: TRBV6-5
clone size: NA
CDR3 DNA: TGTGCCAGCAGTTACGGTGGGGGGGAGGGTTTCACTGAAGCTTTCTTT
CDR3 protein: CASSYGGGEGFTEAFF

J gene: TRBJ2-7
D gene: NA
V gene: TRBV11-2
clone size: NA
CDR3 DNA: TGTGCCAGCAGGACGGGAGCCTACGAGCAGTACTTC
CDR3 protein: CASRTGAYEQYF

J gene: TRBJ2-1
D gene: TRBD2
V gene: TRBV9
clone size: NA
CDR3 DNA: TGTGCCAGCAGCGGTACCGGGACTAGCTATCTTGAGCAGTTCTTC
CDR3 protein: CASSGTGTSYLEQFF

J gene: TRBJ2-7
D gene: NA
V gene: TRBV4-3
clone size: NA
CDR3 DNA: TGCGCCAGCAGCCAAGAGTCAGGGTACGAGCAGTACTTC
CDR3 protein: CASSQESGYEQYF

J gene: TRBJ1-4
D gene: NA
V gene: TRBV28
clone size: NA
CDR3 DNA: TGTGCCAGCAGTTTAGAGGGGACATATAGAGCAACTAATGAAAAACTGTTTTTT
CDR3 protein: CASSLEGTYRATNEKLFF

J gene: TRBJ1-4
D gene: TRBD1
V gene: TRBV6-5
clone size: NA
CDR3 DNA: TGTGCCAGCAGTCCAGGGGGCGAGGATGAAAAACTGTTTTTT
CDR3 protein: CASSPGGEDEKLFF

J gene: TRBJ1-2
D gene: NA
V gene: TRBV6-1
clone size: NA
CDR3 DNA: TGTGCCAGCAGTGAAGGGCAGGGGATCTATGGCTACACCTTC
CDR3 protein: CASSEGQGIYGYTF

J gene: TRBJ2-3
D gene: NA
V gene: TRBV27
clone size: NA
CDR3 DNA: TGTGCCAGCAGCTACCTGTCCCGAGATACGCAGTATTTT
CDR3 protein: CASSYLSRDTQYF

J gene: TRBJ2-2
D gene: NA
V gene: TRBV2
clone size: NA
CDR3 DNA: TGTGCCAGCAGTGAAGCGAGGGCCACCGGGGAGCTGTTTTTT
CDR3 protein: CASSEARATGELFF

J gene: TRBJ2-7
D gene: NA
V gene: TRBV7-2
clone size: NA
CDR3 DNA: TGTGCCAGCAGTGGATCAGGGTCAGGGGAGCAGTACTTC
CDR3 protein: CASSGSGSGEQYF

J gene: TRBJ2-5
D gene: NA
V gene: TRBV7-9
clone size: NA
CDR3 DNA: TGTGCCAGCAGCTTGTATAGTACAGCCCAAGAGACCCAGTACTTC
CDR3 protein: CASSLYSTAQETQYF

J gene: TRBJ2-5
D gene: TRBD2
V gene: TRBV4-3
clone size: NA
CDR3 DNA: TGCGCCAGCAGCCAAGGCTTGGGGGGGGAGACCCAGTACTTC
CDR3 protein: CASSQGLGGETQYF

J gene: TRBJ2-5
D gene: NA
V gene: TRBV15
clone size: NA
CDR3 DNA: TGTGCCACCAGCAGAACCCTGCAGGGATGGGACACAGAGACCCAGTACTTC
CDR3 protein: CATSRTLQGWDTETQYF

J gene: TRBJ2-7
D gene: TRBD2
V gene: TRBV4-3
clone size: NA
CDR3 DNA: TGCGCCAGCAGCCAAGATCGCCTAGCGGGAGGGTTTACCAGCTCCTACGAGCAGTACTTC
CDR3 protein: CASSQDRLAGGFTSSYEQYF

J gene: TRBJ2-1
D gene: TRBD2
V gene: TRBV2
clone size: NA
CDR3 DNA: TGTGCCAGCAGTTTTAGCGGGGGGGTATACAATGAGCAGTTCTTC
CDR3 protein: CASSFSGGVYNEQFF

J gene: TRBJ1-2
D gene: NA
V gene: TRBV5-6
clone size: NA
CDR3 DNA: TGTGCCAGCAGCTTGGCCGCGGGCAGGGTCCTTACAACTAACTATGGCTACACCTTC
CDR3 protein: CASSLAAGRVLTTNYGYTF

J gene: TRBJ2-1
D gene: NA
V gene: TRBV2
clone size: NA
CDR3 DNA: TGTGCCAGCAGTGGGGCAGGGTTTTACAATGAGCAGTTCTTC
CDR3 protein: CASSGAGFYNEQFF

J gene: TRBJ2-7
D gene: TRBD1
V gene: TRBV12-5
clone size: NA
CDR3 DNA: TGTGCTAGTGGTTTCAAACAGGGGGCAAGCCCCTACGAGCAGTACTTC
CDR3 protein: CASGFKQGASPYEQYF

J gene: TRBJ2-7
D gene: NA
V gene: TRBV11-3
clone size: NA
CDR3 DNA: TGTGCCAGCAGCCCCCGTGGGACCTACGAGCAGTACTTC
CDR3 protein: CASSPRGTYEQYF

J gene: TRBJ1-4
D gene: TRBD1
V gene: TRBV9
clone size: NA
CDR3 DNA: TGTGCCAGCAGCGTGTCCCAGGGGGCTAATGAAAAACTGTTTTTT
CDR3 protein: CASSVSQGANEKLFF

J gene: TRBJ2-7
D gene: NA
V gene: TRBV6-5
clone size: NA
CDR3 DNA: TGTGCCAGCAGTTACTCGAGCCACGACCAGACTAGGGAGCAGTACTTC
CDR3 protein: CASSYSSHDQTREQYF

J gene: TRBJ1-1
D gene: NA
V gene: TRBV7-9
clone size: NA
CDR3 DNA: TGTGCCAGCAGCCCCTTATTGGGAAACACTGAAGCTTTCTTT
CDR3 protein: CASSPLLGNTEAFF

J gene: TRBJ2-3
D gene: TRBD2
V gene: TRBV6-5
clone size: NA
CDR3 DNA: TGTGCCAGCAGTTACCAATGGCGGGAGGGCACAGATACGCAGTATTTT
CDR3 protein: CASSYQWREGTDTQYF

J gene: TRBJ2-1
D gene: NA
V gene: TRBV27
clone size: NA
CDR3 DNA: TGTGCCACCCGGGGTCCCGGGCTTCACAATGAGCAGTTCTTC
CDR3 protein: CATRGPGLHNEQFF